This TCR beta chain derives from a study of blood T cell repertoires in COVID-19 (dated by TCRdb to about 2020). Study-level background: Samples from collaborators originated in the United States, Italy and Spain and spanned both the acute and convalescent phases of COVID-19. The prospective study material was composed of cDNA or gDNA derived from T cells, B-cell-depleted T cells, or PBMCs. Deeply sampled blood TCRbeta repertoires from subjects exposed to, actively infected with, or recovered from COVID-19 were included in the dataset. The repertoires were released in a freely available public database meant as a resource for research on the immune response to SARS-CoV-2. Samples came from the ongoing ImmuneRACE study (first 160 participants) plus 1,254 subjects from 6 global collaborators. Sample metadata almost always included a de-identified subject ID, COVID-19 status, age in years and sex. Where HLA class I and class II types were available, the types were taken from metadata supplied by the sample provider, not from assay-based typing. The investigation overall reported the following: How much clinical and demographic metadata was included differed by source and by participant, and the metadata was provided uncurated.

With respect to this clone: Its antigen is unknown. No clone much larger than this one lies a single base away; base qualities are absent.

The immunoSEQ Assay, a bias-controlled multiplex PCR, was used to amplify TCRbeta CDR3 regions from genomic DNA. From the authors' description of their analysis: The number of nucleated cells in each sample was estimated by amplification of reference gene primers within the assay. Sequence reads were collapsed and filtered to measure the absolute abundance of every unique TCRbeta CDR3 rearrangement. For each sample, productive Simpson clonality was calculated by taking the square root of Simpson's diversity index across productive rearrangements. The source is immuneACCESS, and TCRdb retained only in-frame sequences with V and J called. Part of the clones is not carried over; for the studies checked, unresolved V genes explain less than half of this, and the remainder is unexplained. Clone size and V and J calls were adopted from that table, with D and trimming inferred from the DNA. Recorded for this sample are over 200,000 clones; roughly 76% of them occurred a single time. Of the sample, approximately 5% falls within the top ten clones.

The CDR3 covers 13 residues, taking in both the cysteine and the phenylalanine. The only DNA kept is the CDR3, 39 bases in frame from the first base. The junction shows trimming of 7 bases on V and 11 bases on J, and the gene matches do not reach 9 bases of it. Whole blood was collected in K2EDTA tubes by collaborating institutions according to the institutions' own protocols. Collaborator samples were shipped for TCRbeta analysis as frozen whole blood, isolated PBMCs, or DNA extracted from either sample type. The rearranged segments are TRBV12-3 or TRBV12-4 and TRBJ1-4; 8 bases in the junction line up with TRBD1. Sequencing was carried out using peripheral blood. This clonotype originated in a human donor in a cohort sampled during active COVID-19. The encoded CDR3 is CASTDGQGGKLFF. The DNA sequence reads TGTGCCAGCACCGACGGACAGGGAGGGAAACTGTTTTTT.